This T cell receptor beta chain was observed in a study of blood T cell repertoires in COVID-19. About the research overall: Material from acute and convalescent COVID-19 was sourced from the United States, Italy and Spain. The analysed material was cDNA or gDNA that came from T cells, B-cell-depleted T cells, or PBMCs.

As processed by the authors: Reference gene primers were amplified, and this amplification served to estimate nucleated cell counts. Here immunoSEQ multiplex PCR was the method, and the copy in TCRdb shows in-frame clones only, minus some. Clonal size and the V and J genes are those of that table, whereas D and trimming came from the DNA. The sample lists around 81,000 clones, 80% occurring once. The CDR3 contains 12 residues. The V end was cut by 2 bases, the J end by 7 bases, with 7 bases between. Per the germline V gene, CDR1 is SGHDT and CDR2 is YYEEEE. Specimen: peripheral blood. The chain has TRBV5-6 and TRBJ2-1, with D possibly TRBD1 on 6 matching bases. The sequence was obtained from a human donor in a cohort sampled during active COVID-19. The CDR3 reads CASSFRGNEQFF. The CDR3, as DNA: TGTGCCAGCAGCTTTAGGGGGAATGAGCAGTTCTTC. The full variable domain, completed using reference TRBV5-6 and TRBJ2-1, is DAGVTQSPTHLIKTRGQQVTLRCSPKSGHDTVSWYQQALGQGPQFIFQYYEEEERQRGNFPDRFSGHQFPNYSSELNVNALLLGDSALYLCASSFRGNEQFFGPGTRLTVL.